This TCR beta chain was profiled in a study of molecular identifiers for immune sequencing clone quantification. Looked up from germline, CDR1 is SGHDN and CDR2 is FVKESK. Trimming took 4 bases from V and 4 from J, leaving 13 bases between them. CDR3 size: 14 residues. RNA fractions of 10%, 30% or 50% and about 18,000 to 1,100,000 sorted cells were the source of naive CD8 libraries. This clonotype was detected ten times or more. Its antigen is still unknown. Study-wide findings and caveats: Identical TCR molecules can share a barcode, and this sharing could underestimate highly expanded clone sizes.

Listed TCR primers and previously described methods were used for bulk TCR libraries. TCRdb re-called the PCR reads with MiXCR, one entry per CDR3 protein. The data contain some 650,000 distinct CDR3 sequences, just under 20% of them singletons. V usage is TRBV14 and J usage is TRBJ1-1; D is undetermined. The sequencing sample was made of naive CD8+ T cells from blood, with Jurkat cell RNA spiked in. The subset here: FACS-sorted CD8+CD4-CCR7+CD45RA+ naive T cells. The TCR sequence derives from a human donor in good health. Some libraries in this study had Jurkat cell RNA spiked in. CDR3 loop: CASSPRAQFTEAFF. CDR3 DNA sequence: TGTGCCAGCAGCCCGAGGGCACAGTTCACTGAAGCTTTCTTT.